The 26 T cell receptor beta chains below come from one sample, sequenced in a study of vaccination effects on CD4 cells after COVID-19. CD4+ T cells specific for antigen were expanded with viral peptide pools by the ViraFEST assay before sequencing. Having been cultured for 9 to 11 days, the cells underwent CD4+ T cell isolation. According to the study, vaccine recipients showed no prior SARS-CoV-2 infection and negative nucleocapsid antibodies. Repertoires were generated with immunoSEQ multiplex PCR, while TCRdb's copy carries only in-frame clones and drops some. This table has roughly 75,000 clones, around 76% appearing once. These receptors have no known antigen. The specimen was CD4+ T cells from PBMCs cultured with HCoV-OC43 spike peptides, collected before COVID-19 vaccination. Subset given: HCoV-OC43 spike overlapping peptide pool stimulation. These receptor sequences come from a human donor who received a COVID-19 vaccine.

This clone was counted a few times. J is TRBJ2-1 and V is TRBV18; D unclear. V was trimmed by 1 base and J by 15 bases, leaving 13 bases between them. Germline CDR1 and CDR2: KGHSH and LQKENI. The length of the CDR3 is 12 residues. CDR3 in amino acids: CASSPRGDWVFF. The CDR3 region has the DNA TGTGCCAGCTCACCACGAGGAGACTGGGTGTTCTTC.

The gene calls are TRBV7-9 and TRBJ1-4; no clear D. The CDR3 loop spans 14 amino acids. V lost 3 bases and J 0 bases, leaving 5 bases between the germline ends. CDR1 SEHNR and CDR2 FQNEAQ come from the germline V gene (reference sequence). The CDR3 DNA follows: TGTGCCAGCAGCTTGATTGCAACTAATGAAAAACTGTTTTTT. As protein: CASSLIATNEKLFF.

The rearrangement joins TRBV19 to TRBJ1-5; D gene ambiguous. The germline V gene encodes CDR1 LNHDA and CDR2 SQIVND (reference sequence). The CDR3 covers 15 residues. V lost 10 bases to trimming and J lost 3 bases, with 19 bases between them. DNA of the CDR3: TGTGCCACTTCCTTGGTTTGGAGCCTCAATCAGCCCCAGCATTTT. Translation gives CATSLVWSLNQPQHF.

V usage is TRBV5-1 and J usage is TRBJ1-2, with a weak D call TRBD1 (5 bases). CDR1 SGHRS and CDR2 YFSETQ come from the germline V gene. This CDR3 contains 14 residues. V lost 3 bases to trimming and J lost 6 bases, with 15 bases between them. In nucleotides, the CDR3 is TGCGCCAGCAGCTCCCCGGGGGTCGGGGATGGCTACACCTTC. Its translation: CASSSPGVGDGYTF. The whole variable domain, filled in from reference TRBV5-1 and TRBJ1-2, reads KAGVTQTPRYLIKTRGQQVTLSCSPISGHRSVSWYQQTPGQGLQFLFEYFSETQRNKGNFPGRFSGRQFSNSRSEMNVSTLELGDSALYLCASSSPGVGDGYTFGSGTRLTVV.

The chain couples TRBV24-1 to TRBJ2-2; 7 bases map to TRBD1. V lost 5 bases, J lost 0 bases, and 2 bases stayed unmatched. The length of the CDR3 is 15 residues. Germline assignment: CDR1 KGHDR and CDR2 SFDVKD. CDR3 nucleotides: TGTGCCACCAGTGCGGGACAGACGAACACCGGGGAGCTGTTTTTT. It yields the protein CATSAGQTNTGELFF.

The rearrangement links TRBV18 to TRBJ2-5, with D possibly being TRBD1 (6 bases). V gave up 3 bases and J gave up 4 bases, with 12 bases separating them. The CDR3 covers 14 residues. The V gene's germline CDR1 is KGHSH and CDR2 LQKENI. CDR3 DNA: TGTGCCAGCTCACCGAACACAGGGTCAGAGACCCAGTACTTC. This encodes CASSPNTGSETQYF.

The CDR3 loop reads CASSLEGAGYEQYV. Written as DNA, the CDR3 is TGCGCCAGCAGCTTGGAGGGGGCGGGCTACGAGCAGTACGTC. The gene calls are TRBV5-1 and TRBJ2-7; 7 bases match TRBD1. In germline, CDR1 is SGHRS, CDR2 YFSETQ. The CDR3 is 14 amino acids. V lost 0 bases and J lost 3; bases outside the gene matches: 3.

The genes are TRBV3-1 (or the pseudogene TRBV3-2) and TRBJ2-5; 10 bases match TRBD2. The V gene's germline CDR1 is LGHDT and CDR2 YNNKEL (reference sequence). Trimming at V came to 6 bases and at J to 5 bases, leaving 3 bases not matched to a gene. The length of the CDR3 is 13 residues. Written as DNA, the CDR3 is TGTGCCAGCAGTACTAGCGGGGTGGAGACCCAGTACTTC. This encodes CASSTSGVETQYF.

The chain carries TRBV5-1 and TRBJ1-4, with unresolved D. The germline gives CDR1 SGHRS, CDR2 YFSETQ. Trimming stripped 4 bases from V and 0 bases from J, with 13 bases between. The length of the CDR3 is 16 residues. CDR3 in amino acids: CASSQSGAATNEKLFF. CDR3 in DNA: TGCGCCAGCAGCCAATCGGGAGCTGCAACTAATGAAAAACTGTTTTTT.

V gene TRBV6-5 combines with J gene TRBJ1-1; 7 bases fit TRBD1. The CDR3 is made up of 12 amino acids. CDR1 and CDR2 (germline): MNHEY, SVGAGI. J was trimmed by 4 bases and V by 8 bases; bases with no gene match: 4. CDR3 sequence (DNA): TGTGCCAGCCGGGGACAGCTCACTGAAGCTTTCTTT. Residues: CASRGQLTEAFF.

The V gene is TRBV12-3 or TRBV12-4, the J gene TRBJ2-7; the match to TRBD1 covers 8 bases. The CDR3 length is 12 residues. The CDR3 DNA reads TGTGCCAGCAGTTTACAGGGGGCGCAAGTCTTCGTC. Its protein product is CASSLQGAQVFV.

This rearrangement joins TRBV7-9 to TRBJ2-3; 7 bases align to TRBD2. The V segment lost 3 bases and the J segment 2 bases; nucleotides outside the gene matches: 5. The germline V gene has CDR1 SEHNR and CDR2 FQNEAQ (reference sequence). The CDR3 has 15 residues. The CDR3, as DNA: TGTGCCAGCAGCTTTCGGCGGGGGACCACAGATACGCAGTATTTT. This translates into CASSFRRGTTDTQYF.

DNA of the CDR3: TGTGCCAGCAGCTTAGATCCGGGAGTCGAGCAGTACGTC. This encodes CASSLDPGVEQYV. The chain employs TRBV11-2 and TRBJ2-7; possible D gene TRBD2, 6 bases. This CDR3 is 13 amino acids long. V lost 0 bases and J 6 bases, leaving 9 bases between the germline ends. Per the germline V gene, CDR1 is SGHAT and CDR2 is FQNNGV.

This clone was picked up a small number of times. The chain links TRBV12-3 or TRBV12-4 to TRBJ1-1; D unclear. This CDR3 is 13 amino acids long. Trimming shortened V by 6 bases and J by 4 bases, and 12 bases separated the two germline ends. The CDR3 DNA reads TGTGCCAGCAGCCGACCACCGGGCACTGAAGCTTTCTTT. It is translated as CASSRPPGTEAFF.

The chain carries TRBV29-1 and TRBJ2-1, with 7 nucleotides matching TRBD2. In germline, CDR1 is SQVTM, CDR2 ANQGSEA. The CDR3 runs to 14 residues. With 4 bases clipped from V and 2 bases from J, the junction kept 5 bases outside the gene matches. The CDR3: CSVAPGGTYNEQFF. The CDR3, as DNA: TGCAGCGTTGCCCCGGGGGGAACCTACAATGAGCAGTTCTTC.

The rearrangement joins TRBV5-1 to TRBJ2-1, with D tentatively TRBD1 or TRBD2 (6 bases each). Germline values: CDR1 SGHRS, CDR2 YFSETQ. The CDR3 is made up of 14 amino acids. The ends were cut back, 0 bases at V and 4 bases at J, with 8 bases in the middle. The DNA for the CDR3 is TGCGCCAGCAGCTTGGAGGGGGGATACAATGAGCAGTTCTTC. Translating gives CASSLEGGYNEQFF.

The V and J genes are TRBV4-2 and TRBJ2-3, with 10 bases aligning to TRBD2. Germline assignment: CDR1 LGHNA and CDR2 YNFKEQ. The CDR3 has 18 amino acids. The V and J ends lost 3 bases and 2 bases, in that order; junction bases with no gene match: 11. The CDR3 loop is CASSQKAGGVSNTDTQYF. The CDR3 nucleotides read TGTGCCAGCAGCCAGAAAGCGGGGGGGGTCTCTAACACAGATACGCAGTATTTT.

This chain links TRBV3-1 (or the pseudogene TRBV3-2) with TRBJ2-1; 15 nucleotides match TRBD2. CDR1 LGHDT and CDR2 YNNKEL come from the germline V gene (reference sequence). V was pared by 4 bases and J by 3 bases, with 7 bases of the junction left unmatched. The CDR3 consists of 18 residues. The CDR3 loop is CASSPGLAGGYFYNEQFF. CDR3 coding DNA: TGTGCCAGCAGCCCTGGACTAGCGGGGGGGTACTTCTACAATGAGCAGTTCTTC.

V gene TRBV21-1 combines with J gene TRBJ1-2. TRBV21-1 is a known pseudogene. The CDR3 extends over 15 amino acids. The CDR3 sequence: CASRERWTRDYGYTF. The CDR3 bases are TGTGCCAGCAGGGAGAGATGGACTCGGGACTATGGCTACACCTTC.

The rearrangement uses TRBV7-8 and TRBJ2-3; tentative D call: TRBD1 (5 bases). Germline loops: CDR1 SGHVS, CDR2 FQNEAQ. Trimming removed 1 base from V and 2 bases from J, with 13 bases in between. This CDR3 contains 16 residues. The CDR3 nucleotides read TGTGCCAGCAGCTTAGGGCAGCAGGGCTACACAGATACGCAGTATTTT. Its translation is CASSLGQQGYTDTQYF.

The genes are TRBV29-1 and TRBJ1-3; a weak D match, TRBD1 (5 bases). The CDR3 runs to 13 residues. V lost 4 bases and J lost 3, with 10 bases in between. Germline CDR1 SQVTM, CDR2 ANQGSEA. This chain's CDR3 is CSVGQWDGNTIYF. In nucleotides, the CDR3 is TGCAGCGTTGGACAGTGGGATGGAAACACCATATATTTT.

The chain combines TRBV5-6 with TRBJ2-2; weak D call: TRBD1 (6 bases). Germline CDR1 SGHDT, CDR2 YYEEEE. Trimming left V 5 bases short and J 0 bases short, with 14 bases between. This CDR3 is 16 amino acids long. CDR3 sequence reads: CASRNRRGSNTGELFF. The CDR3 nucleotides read TGTGCCAGCAGGAATCGCAGGGGTTCGAACACCGGGGAGCTGTTTTTT. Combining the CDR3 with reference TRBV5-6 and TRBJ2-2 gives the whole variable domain DAGVTQSPTHLIKTRGQQVTLRCSPKSGHDTVSWYQQALGQGPQFIFQYYEEEERQRGNFPDRFSGHQFPNYSSELNVNALLLGDSALYLCASRNRRGSNTGELFFGEGSRLTVL.

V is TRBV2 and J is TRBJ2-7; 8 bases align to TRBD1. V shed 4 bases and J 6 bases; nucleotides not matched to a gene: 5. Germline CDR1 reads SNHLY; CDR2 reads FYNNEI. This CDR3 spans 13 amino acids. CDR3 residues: CASSVDRGSEQYV. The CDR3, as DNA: TGTGCCAGCAGTGTCGACAGGGGCAGCGAGCAGTACGTC.

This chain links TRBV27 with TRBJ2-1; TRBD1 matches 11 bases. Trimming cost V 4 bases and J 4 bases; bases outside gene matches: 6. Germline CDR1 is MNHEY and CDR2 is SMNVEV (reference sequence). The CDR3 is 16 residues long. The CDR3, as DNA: TGTGCCAGCAGTTACCACCGGGACAGGGGGTACAATGAGCAGTTCTTC. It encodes CASSYHRDRGYNEQFF.

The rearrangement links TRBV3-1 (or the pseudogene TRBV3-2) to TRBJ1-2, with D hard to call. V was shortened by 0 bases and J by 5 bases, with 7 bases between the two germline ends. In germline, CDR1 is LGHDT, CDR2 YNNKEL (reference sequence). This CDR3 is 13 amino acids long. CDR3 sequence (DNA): TGTGCCAGCAGCCAAGATGTAGGGTATGGCTACACCTTC. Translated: CASSQDVGYGYTF.

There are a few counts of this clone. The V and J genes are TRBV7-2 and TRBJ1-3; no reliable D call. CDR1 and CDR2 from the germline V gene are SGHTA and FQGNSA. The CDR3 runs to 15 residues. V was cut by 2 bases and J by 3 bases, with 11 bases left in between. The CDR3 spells CASSLFQSGGNTIYF. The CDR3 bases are TGTGCCAGCAGCTTATTTCAGTCAGGTGGAAACACCATATATTTT.